The clone carrying this T cell receptor (beta chain) showed up many times. Its cognate antigen is unknown. The sample comes from a study of spatial heterogeneity in lung cancer. There are 12 residues in the CDR3. Trimming pared 7 bases from V and 7 bases from J, leaving 13 bases between. The germline V gene has CDR1 SQVTM and CDR2 ANQGSEA. Sample time point: sample taken at primary tumor resection. The donor group consisted of 55 to 85 patients who had untreated, early-stage non-small cell lung cancer. No cell sorting; template was whole RNA from tumor, lung tissue or PBMC. The study's findings and limits: Intratumoral expanded alpha and beta TCR counts were found to track tumor mutation counts. Ubiquitous and regional nonsynonymous mutations were each tracked by the matching count of ubiquitous or regional expanded TCRs.

All TCR cDNA molecules were individually tagged with a unique molecular identifier. Each CDR3 protein is one row after TCRdb ran MiXCR on the 5' RACE reads. The data show roughly 10,000 distinct CDR3 sequences, around 11% seen once. This TCR was recovered from a female donor with early-stage non-small cell lung cancer. The sequenced sample was lung tumor tissue, obtained at surgery. V is TRBV29-1 and J is TRBJ2-2, with D possibly being TRBD1 (5 bases). CDR3 in amino acids: CSGSRVNGELFF. The CDR3 DNA reads TGCAGCGGGTCCAGGGTAAACGGGGAGCTGTTTTTT.